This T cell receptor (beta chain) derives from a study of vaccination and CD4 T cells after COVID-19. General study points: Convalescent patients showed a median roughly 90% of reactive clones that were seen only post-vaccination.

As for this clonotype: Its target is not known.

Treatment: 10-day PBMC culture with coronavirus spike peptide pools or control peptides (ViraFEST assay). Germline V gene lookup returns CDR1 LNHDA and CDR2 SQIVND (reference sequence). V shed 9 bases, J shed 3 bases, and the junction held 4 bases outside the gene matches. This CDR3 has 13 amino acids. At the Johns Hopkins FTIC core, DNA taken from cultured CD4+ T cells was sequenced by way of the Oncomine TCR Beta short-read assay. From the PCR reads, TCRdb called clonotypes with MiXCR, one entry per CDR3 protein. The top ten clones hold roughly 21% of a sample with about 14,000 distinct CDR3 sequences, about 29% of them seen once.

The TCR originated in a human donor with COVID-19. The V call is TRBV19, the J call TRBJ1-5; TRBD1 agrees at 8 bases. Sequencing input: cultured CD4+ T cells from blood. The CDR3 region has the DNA TGTGCCAGCGCGGACAGGGACAATCAGCCCCAGCATTTT. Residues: CASADRDNQPQHF. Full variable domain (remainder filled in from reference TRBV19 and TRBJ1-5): DGGITQSPKYLFRKEGQNVTLSCEQNLNHDAMYWYRQDPGQGLRLIYYSQIVNDFQKGDIAEGYSVSREKKESFPLTVTSAQKNPTAFYLCASADRDNQPQHFGDGTRLSIL.